This T cell receptor (beta chain) was identified in a study of CD8 T cells in ankylosing spondylitis. Overall study findings and caveats: Reportedly, disease-linked clones are significantly enriched in ankylosing spondylitis patients' matched synovial fluid. Ankylosing spondylitis blood appeared to be characterized by a TCR beta motif of about 8 highly homologous variants.

The V gene end was trimmed by 1 base and the J gene end by 1 base; junction bases not matched to a gene: 3. CDR3 size: 17 residues. Germline V gene lookup returns CDR1 LGHNA and CDR2 YNFKEQ. The table lists this clonotype with many counts. The antigen is unknown. Generation of TCR beta libraries employed quantitative 5'-RACE incorporating molecular barcodes. TCRdb independently ran MiXCR on the 5' RACE reads; one entry per CDR3 protein. This table has about 510,000 distinct CDR3 sequences, roughly 5% appearing once. The rearrangement uses TRBV4-2 and TRBJ2-2, with 10 bases lining up with TRBD2. Sequencing was performed on blood, either unsorted or a sorted T cell fraction (not recorded which). The TCR sequence derives from a male donor with ankylosing spondylitis. The CDR3 DNA sequence: TGTGCCAGCAGCCAAGTGGGACTAGCGATGAACACCGGGGAGCTGTTTTTT. Amino acids: CASSQVGLAMNTGELFF.